The rows below give T cell receptor beta chains drawn from one sample of a study of glioma-infiltrating T cells. MiXCR was run by TCRdb on the multiplex PCR reads, yielding one entry per CDR3 protein. Of about 410,000 distinct CDR3 sequences listed, around 38% were seen once; the top ten hold about 12%. Sequencing used glioma tissue, nonneoplastic brain tissue, or PBMCs (not recorded which). Receptor source: a human donor with low-grade glioma or glioblastoma, undergoing nonglioma brain surgery, or in good health (not recorded which). CDR3s include the opening cysteine and the closing phenylalanine or tryptophan. The order of the fields is J gene, clone size, D gene, V gene, CDR3 DNA, CDR3 protein. D genes are given only for firm matches. Rows give clone size only sometimes, using once, few, many, or a class for an expanded clone.

TRBJ1-3	-	-	TRBV20-1	TGCAGTGCCAGGCAGGGGGGAAACACCATATATTTT	CSARQGGNTIYF
TRBJ2-6	-	-	TRBV28	TGTGCCAGCAGTTCCAGGGGGGACAATCCCTCTGGGGCCAACGTCCTGACTTTC	CASSSRGDNPSGANVLTF
TRBJ2-1	few	-	TRBV4-2	TGTGCCAGCAGCCAAGATCGGGGGTGGAGCTCCTACAATGAGCAGTTCTTC	CASSQDRGWSSYNEQFF
TRBJ2-1	-	TRBD2	TRBV7-2	TGTGCCAGCAGCTCGCAGGGAGGGTTTTACAATGAGCAGTTCTTC	CASSSQGGFYNEQFF
TRBJ2-7	-	TRBD1	TRBV7-2	TGTGCCAGCAGCTTACAGGACAGGTCGAGGGAGCAGTACTTC	CASSLQDRSREQYF
TRBJ1-1	-	-	TRBV27	TGTGCCAGCAGTCTTAATTATGGGCTGGGCACTGAAGCTTTCTTT	CASSLNYGLGTEAFF
TRBJ2-3	few	TRBD1	TRBV7-8	TGTGCCAGCAGCCGTCGGGACAGCGAAACAGATACGCAGTATTTT	CASSRRDSETDTQYF
TRBJ2-1	-	-	TRBV27	TGTGCCAGCAGCTTACGGCTAGCGCTCAGTGAGCAGTTCTTC	CASSLRLALSEQFF
TRBJ1-4	-	-	TRBV6-6	TGTGCCAGCAGTTACTCCGACGGCTGGGGTGAAAAACTGTTTTTT	CASSYSDGWGEKLFF
TRBJ2-1	many	TRBD1	TRBV7-2	TGTGCCAGCAGCCCGGACAGGACTCACAATGAGCAGTTCTTC	CASSPDRTHNEQFF
TRBJ2-5	-	-	TRBV2	TGTGCCATCACAGTTCCCCTACAAGAGACCCAGTACTTC	CAITVPLQETQYF
TRBJ2-7	-	TRBD2	TRBV10-3	TGTGCCATCTGGGAGGGGACTAGCGGATACGAGCAGTACTTC	CAIWEGTSGYEQYF
TRBJ2-2	-	-	TRBV4-1	TGCGCCAGCAGCCAATGGACACGGACGAACACCGGGGAGCTGTTTTTT	CASSQWTRTNTGELFF
TRBJ2-7	few	TRBD2	TRBV7-2	TGTGCCAGCAGCCGCACGACTAGCGGGTTTTCCTACGAGCAGTACTTC	CASSRTTSGFSYEQYF
TRBJ1-2	-	-	TRBV5-6	TGTGCCAGCAGCTTGACGGTGATTGCTAACTATGGCTACACCTTC	CASSLTVIANYGYTF
TRBJ2-1	-	TRBD2	TRBV12-3/TRBV12-4	TGTGCCAGCAGTTCCGTGCTAGCGGGAGCTAACAATGAGCAGTTCTTC	CASSSVLAGANNEQFF
TRBJ2-1	few	-	TRBV4-1	TGCGCCAGCAGCCAAGGCGTGGATAGCGGAGGGGGGTTCTTC	CASSQGVDSGGGFF
TRBJ2-2	-	-	TRBV28	TGTGCCAGCCCTAACCCCGCGAACACCGGGGAGCTGTTTTTT	CASPNPANTGELFF
TRBJ1-6	-	-	TRBV5-4	TGTGCCAGCTTGGATAATTCACCCCTCCACTTT	CASLDNSPLHF
TRBJ1-5	few	-	TRBV19	TGTGCCAGTAGTATAGAGGTGGGACAGCCCCAGCATTTT	CASSIEVGQPQHF
TRBJ1-3	few	-	TRBV27	TGTGCCAGCAGTTTGGCAGGGGCTGGAAACACCATATATTTT	CASSLAGAGNTIYF
TRBJ2-7	many	-	TRBV27	TGTGCCAGCAGTTTAATCGGGGAAGCTTCCTACGAGCAGTACTTC	CASSLIGEASYEQYF
TRBJ2-1	-	TRBD2	TRBV12-3/TRBV12-4	TGTGCCAGCACCCCGGGACTAGCGGATTACAATGAGCAGTTCTTC	CASTPGLADYNEQFF
TRBJ2-7	few	TRBD2	TRBV28	TGTGCCAGCATACGGACTAGCGGGGTAACCTACGAGCAGTACTTC	CASIRTSGVTYEQYF
TRBJ2-7	few	-	TRBV20-1	TGCAGTTCTTTCGACAGGTTCACCTACGAGCAGTACTTC	CSSFDRFTYEQYF
TRBJ2-3	many	-	TRBV20-1	TGCAGTTATGCGGGACAATTTAGCACAGATACGCAGTATTTT	CSYAGQFSTDTQYF
TRBJ1-6	-	-	TRBV28	TGTGCCAGCAGTTTAGCCGCGGGGGGGCTCTATAATTCACCCCTCCACTTT	CASSLAAGGLYNSPLHF
TRBJ2-3	once	TRBD2	TRBV20-1	TGCAGTGCTAGACCAATGGGGGCAATACTAGCGGGAGATTGGTCAGATACGCAGTATTTT	CSARPMGAILAGDWSDTQYF
TRBJ2-4	-	TRBD2	TRBV20-1	TGCAGTACTAGAGAGCCAGCTAGCGGAAACATTCAGTACTTC	CSTREPASGNIQYF
TRBJ1-4	many	-	TRBV6-1	TGTGCCAGCAGTGAATCTGGGGGCGGTGAAAAACTGTTTTTT	CASSESGGGEKLFF
TRBJ1-3	few	TRBD1	TRBV6-6	TGTGCCAGCAGTTACGAACCACAGGGGCGAGGAAACACCATATATTTT	CASSYEPQGRGNTIYF
TRBJ2-3	few	TRBD2	TRBV7-2	TGTGCCAGCAGCTTAGGTCGGCTAGCGGGGCTTCCTCCTAGCACAGATACGCAGTATTTT	CASSLGRLAGLPPSTDTQYF
TRBJ2-1	-	-	TRBV5-1	TGCGCCAGCAGCTTGTACAGGTACAATGAGCAGTTCTTC	CASSLYRYNEQFF
TRBJ1-3	-	-	TRBV19	TGTGCCAGTAGTCAGGCCCTGTTCTCTGGAAACACCATATATTTT	CASSQALFSGNTIYF
TRBJ1-2	-	-	TRBV7-8	TGTGCCAGCAGCTCCCACAGAAACTATGGCTACACCTTC	CASSSHRNYGYTF
TRBJ2-7	-	-	TRBV25-1	TGTACCAGCAGTGAAAGGCTCTACGAGCAGTACTTC	CTSSERLYEQYF
TRBJ1-2	many	TRBD1	TRBV27	TGTGCCAGCAGTCCCTTGACAGGGGGAAGCTATGGCTACACCTTC	CASSPLTGGSYGYTF
TRBJ1-2	many	-	TRBV27	TGTGCCAGCAGTGTTTGGCCAGGGCGAGGCTACACCTTC	CASSVWPGRGYTF
TRBJ1-1	-	-	TRBV5-1	TGCGCCAGCAGCTTGGCCAGGGTAGACACTGAAGCTTTCTTT	CASSLARVDTEAFF
TRBJ2-7	-	-	TRBV28	TGTGCCAGCAGTTTATCCGGGCCCCATCACCCCTACGAGCGGTACTTC	CASSLSGPHHPYERYF
TRBJ2-3	-	TRBD2	TRBV6-4	TGTGCCAGCAGTGACGCGGCGGGAGCAGATACGCAGTATTTT	CASSDAAGADTQYF
TRBJ2-1	-	-	TRBV6-1	TGTGCCAGCAGTGGCAGACCTCCTCCGCTCAAGAGCTCCTACAATGAGCAGTTCTTC	CASSGRPPPLKSSYNEQFF
TRBJ2-3	few	TRBD1	TRBV9	TGTGCCAGCAGCTTTGCCGGGACAGCCACAGATACGCAGTATTTT	CASSFAGTATDTQYF
TRBJ1-4	many	TRBD1	TRBV6-1	TGTGCCAGCATGGACAGGGGGACTAATGAAAAACTGTTTTTT	CASMDRGTNEKLFF
TRBJ2-7	-	-	TRBV29-1	TGCAGCGTTACCGGGACTGTCTCCTACGAGCAGTACTTC	CSVTGTVSYEQYF
TRBJ2-2	-	-	TRBV5-1	TGCGCCAGCAGCTTGAGACAGGGAGGTTTTAACGGGGAGCTGTTTTTT	CASSLRQGGFNGELFF
TRBJ2-3	-	TRBD2	TRBV3-1	TGTGCCAGCAGCCAAGGTCTGACTAGCGGGTCCACAGATACGCAGTATTTT	CASSQGLTSGSTDTQYF
TRBJ2-1	many	-	TRBV27	TGTGCCAGCAAGGACTACGGAGACAATGAGCAGTTCTTC	CASKDYGDNEQFF
TRBJ2-1	few	TRBD2	TRBV3-1	TGTGCCAGCAGCCACAACGGACTAGCGGGCTCCTACAATGAGCAGTTCTTC	CASSHNGLAGSYNEQFF
TRBJ2-3	few	-	TRBV12-3/TRBV12-4	TGTGCCAGCAGCCCATCAGCGGAGGGGACGAATACGCAGTATTTT	CASSPSAEGTNTQYF
TRBJ2-2	-	-	TRBV7-2	TGTGCCAGCAGCGTCGACAGGAACACCGGGGAGCTGTTTTTT	CASSVDRNTGELFF
TRBJ1-1	few	-	TRBV18	TGTGCCAGCTCAGGGGTGAACACTGAAGCTTTCTTT	CASSGVNTEAFF
TRBJ2-5	few	-	TRBV2	TGTGCCAGCAGTGAACAGGGGGAGACCCAGTACTTC	CASSEQGETQYF
TRBJ2-6	once	-	TRBV4-3	TGCGCCAGCAGCCAAGATAAGGGCTCTGGGGCCAACGTCCTGACTTTC	CASSQDKGSGANVLTF
TRBJ2-2	-	-	TRBV7-3	TGTGCCAGCAGCTTATTTCTTAACACCGGGGAGCTGTTTTTT	CASSLFLNTGELFF
TRBJ2-7	many	-	TRBV6-5	TGTGCCAGCAGTTACGGGGTGAGCTCCTACGAGCAGTACTTC	CASSYGVSSYEQYF
TRBJ2-7	few	-	TRBV15	TGTGCCACCAGCAGACCGGGGACGGCAAGCTCCTACGAGCAGTACTTC	CATSRPGTASSYEQYF
TRBJ1-5	-	TRBD1	TRBV20-1	TGCAGTGCTAGAGATCGGACAGGGGGCAATCAGCCCCAGCATTTT	CSARDRTGGNQPQHF
TRBJ2-7	-	TRBD1	TRBV4-2	TGTGCCAGCAGCCCACTGACCTGGACAGGGGGCTACGAGCAGTACTTC	CASSPLTWTGGYEQYF